A single sample gave rise to the 14 T cell receptor beta chains below, sequenced in a study of response to subunit inactivated influenza vaccine. Via MiXCR, TCRdb re-called the RT-PCR reads, giving one row per CDR3 protein. This sample has 200,000 to 300,000 distinct CDR3 sequences; 10% to 15% occur once, and the top ten carry less than 8.5%. Source: non-naive T cells sorted from PBMCs, taken 14 days before vaccination. Receptors were obtained from a man aged 50 to 59 who received an inactivated influenza vaccine.

This clonotype was counted between two and nine times. The chain employs TRBV7-2 and TRBJ1-6; no definite D call. The germline V gene has CDR1 SGHTA and CDR2 FQGNSA. The CDR3 sequence is 15 residues long. Trimming took 5 bases from V and 2 from J, leaving 10 bases between them. The CDR3 is CASSPIGAYNSPLHF. The CDR3 DNA follows: TGTGCCAGCAGCCCGATCGGGGCCTATAATTCACCCCTCCACTTT. Looking up the rest from reference TRBV7-2 and TRBJ1-6 gives the full variable domain: GAGVSQSPSNKVTEKGKDVELRCDPISGHTALYWYRQSLGQGLEFLIYFQGNSAPDKSGLPSDRFSAERTGGSVSTLTIQRTQQEDSAVYLCASSPIGAYNSPLHFGNGTRLTVT.

The chain couples TRBV27 to TRBJ1-5, with a possible D match to TRBD1 (5 bases). With 8 bases removed from V and 3 bases from J, the gap between germline ends came to 14 bases. The CDR3 extends over 14 amino acids. Looked up from germline, CDR1 is MNHEY and CDR2 is SMNVEV (reference sequence). The CDR3 protein is CASWEAGYNQPQHF. DNA for the CDR3: TGTGCCAGCTGGGAGGCAGGGTACAATCAGCCCCAGCATTTT.

This clonotype was recorded at least ten times. The chain couples TRBV2 to TRBJ2-5; D perhaps matches TRBD1 (5 bases). Trimming removed 2 bases at V and 5 bases at J, with 15 bases between. This CDR3 region has 15 residues. The germline gives CDR1 SNHLY, CDR2 FYNNEI. This CDR3 reads CASSEPFRGVETQYF. The CDR3 DNA sequence: TGTGCCAGCAGTGAACCTTTTAGGGGCGTCGAGACCCAGTACTTC.

This clonotype came up a few times. This chain uses TRBV20-1 with TRBJ2-4; TRBD2 agrees at 7 bases. Germline V CDR1 and CDR2: DFQATT, SNEGSKA (reference sequence). V lost 2 bases, J lost 0 bases, and 4 bases stayed unmatched. The CDR3 sequence is 15 residues long. Here the CDR3 DNA reads TGCAGTGCTAGACTAGCGGCCTTAGCCAAAAACATTCAGTACTTC. Translation gives CSARLAALAKNIQYF.

The rearrangement joins TRBV10-3 to TRBJ2-1; D may correspond to TRBD1 or TRBD2 (6 bases each). Trimming removed 2 bases from V and 9 bases from J, with 17 bases in between. CDR1 ENHRY and CDR2 SYGVKD come from the germline V gene. This CDR3 is 15 amino acids long. The CDR3 here is CAISENPGAGSEQFF. For the CDR3, the DNA is TGTGCCATCAGTGAGAATCCGGGGGCAGGGAGTGAGCAGTTCTTC.

The chain is built from TRBV20-1 and TRBJ2-7, with 7 nucleotides matching TRBD2. Per the germline V gene, CDR1 is DFQATT and CDR2 is SNEGSKA (reference sequence). Unmatched junction bases numbered 9, after V lost 0 bases and J lost 1 base. The CDR3 spans 16 residues. In DNA, the CDR3 is TGCAGTGCTAGAGAATACTTAGCGGGTCGATCCTACGAGCAGTACTTC. Protein product: CSAREYLAGRSYEQYF.

V and J are TRBV5-5 and TRBJ2-7; tentative D call: TRBD1 (5 bases). The CDR3 totals 13 residues. Germline-derived CDR1 and CDR2 are SGHKS and YYEKEE (reference sequence). Trimming removed 1 base from V and 2 bases from J, with 7 bases in between. The CDR3 coding sequence is TGTGCCAGCAGCTTGTCAGGGCCCTACGAGCAGTACTTC. This codes for CASSLSGPYEQYF.

This clonotype has at least ten counts. This chain connects TRBV7-2 to TRBJ2-3; D not certain. Trimming stripped 1 base from V and 5 bases from J, with 4 bases between. The CDR3 is 12 amino acids. Germline CDR1 reads SGHTA; CDR2 reads FQGNSA. The CDR3 region has the DNA TGTGCCAGCAGCTTAGAAGTAGATACGCAGTATTTT. This translates into CASSLEVDTQYF.

This chain connects TRBV6-1 to TRBJ2-5, with D possibly TRBD1 on 5 matching bases. The germline V and J ends were trimmed by 6 bases and 2 bases, with 13 bases remaining between them. CDR1 is MNHNS and CDR2 is SASEGT in the germline V gene. There are 14 residues in the CDR3. The CDR3 DNA reads TGTGCCAGCAGCACTGGACACAAACAAGAGACCCAGTACTTC. Encoded protein: CASSTGHKQETQYF.

This clonotype has only a few counts. The V gene is TRBV29-1, the J gene TRBJ2-1; maybe TRBD2 (6 bases). Germline CDR1 SQVTM, CDR2 ANQGSEA. This CDR3 spans 14 amino acids. Trimming left V 3 bases short and J 7 bases short, with 16 bases between. The CDR3 nucleotides read TGCAGCGTTGACGTCGGCAGGGCGGGGAATGAGCAGTTCTTC. Translating gives CSVDVGRAGNEQFF.

This clonotype showed up just a few times. The chain combines TRBV11-1 with TRBJ2-1; TRBD2 agrees at 13 bases. The CDR3 sequence is 17 residues long. The V gene's germline CDR1 is SGHAT and CDR2 FQDESV (reference sequence). V dropped 3 bases and J dropped 6; count of bases not matched to a gene: 8. The CDR3 region has the DNA TGTGCCAGCAGCTTGGGATTAACTAGCGGGGGGGTCAATGAGCAGTTCTTC. It is translated as CASSLGLTSGGVNEQFF.

The CDR3 DNA is TGTGCCAGCAGCCAAGTTTTCCTAGCGGGAGGGGAGACCCAGTACTTC. Residues: CASSQVFLAGGETQYF. The V gene is TRBV4-2, the J gene TRBJ2-5; 12 bases agree with TRBD2. The V gene's germline CDR1 is LGHNA and CDR2 YNFKEQ. The ends lost 1 base at V and 5 bases at J; junction bases unmatched: 5. CDR3 length equals 16 residues.

The V gene is TRBV18, the J gene TRBJ2-1, with D perhaps TRBD2 (5 bases). CDR1 KGHSH and CDR2 LQKENI come from the germline V gene. The CDR3 totals 16 residues. The ends were cut back, 0 bases at V and 0 bases at J, with 9 bases in the middle. The CDR3 DNA follows: TGTGCCAGCTCACCACCCAGCGGTGGCTCCTACAATGAGCAGTTCTTC. Residues: CASSPPSGGSYNEQFF.

The chain links TRBV4-1 to TRBJ2-5; 13 bases match TRBD2. The V gene end was trimmed by 0 bases and the J gene end by 4 bases; junction bases not matched to a gene: 2. The CDR3 spans 16 residues. Germline V gene lookup returns CDR1 MGHRA and CDR2 YSYEKL. CDR3 coding DNA: TGCGCCAGCAGCCAAGATGGACTAGCGGGGGCAGAGACCCAGTACTTC. Amino acids: CASSQDGLAGAETQYF.